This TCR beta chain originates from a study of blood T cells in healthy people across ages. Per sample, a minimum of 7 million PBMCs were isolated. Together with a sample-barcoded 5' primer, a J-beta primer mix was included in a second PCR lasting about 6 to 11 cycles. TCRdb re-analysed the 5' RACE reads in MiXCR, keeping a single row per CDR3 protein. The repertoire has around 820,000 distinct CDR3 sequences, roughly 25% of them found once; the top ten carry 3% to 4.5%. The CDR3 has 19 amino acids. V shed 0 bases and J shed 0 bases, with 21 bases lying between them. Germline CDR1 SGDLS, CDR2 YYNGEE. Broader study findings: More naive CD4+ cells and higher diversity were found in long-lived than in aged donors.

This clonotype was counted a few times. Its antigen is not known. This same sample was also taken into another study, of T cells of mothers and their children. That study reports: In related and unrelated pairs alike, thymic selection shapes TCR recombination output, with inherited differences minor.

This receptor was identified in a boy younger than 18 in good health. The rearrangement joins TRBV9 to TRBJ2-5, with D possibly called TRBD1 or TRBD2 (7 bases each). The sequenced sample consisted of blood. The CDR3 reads CASSVAGSGGRDDQETQYF. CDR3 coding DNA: TGTGCCAGCAGCGTAGCTGGGTCAGGGGGGAGGGATGACCAAGAGACCCAGTACTTC. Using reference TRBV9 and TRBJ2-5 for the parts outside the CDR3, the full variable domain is DSGVTQTPKHLITATGQRVTLRCSPRSGDLSVYWYQQSLDQGLQFLIQYYNGEERAKGNILERFSAQQFPDLHSELNLSSLELGDSALYFCASSVAGSGGRDDQETQYFGPGTRLLVL.